The rows below give T cell receptor beta chains drawn from one sample of a study of cytomegalovirus exposure and HLA in healthy donors. Generated by immunoSEQ multiplex PCR, the TCRdb table keeps only in-frame clones and is missing some. The data contain 110,000 to 150,000 clones, approximately 68% of them singletons. The material sequenced was PBMCs. The receptor set was obtained from a man aged 40-50 years in good health and CMV-seronegative. Both conserved end residues are part of each CDR3. D genes are given only for firm matches. Size is omitted from some rows. Given values are once, few, many or a class for expanded clones.

DNA	CDR3	D	V	J	size
TGCGCCAGCAGCCATTTTCGTACCCTGGGGCTGAACACTGAAGCTTTCTTT	CASSHFRTLGLNTEAFF	NA	TRBV4-1	TRBJ1-1	few
TGCGCCAGCAGTCAGGACAGCGCTAATGAAAAACTGTTTTTT	CASSQDSANEKLFF	NA	TRBV10-1	TRBJ1-4	once
TGTGCCAGCAACCCCGGGACTAGCGGGGGATTGGGTACAGATACGCAGTATTTT	CASNPGTSGGLGTDTQYF	TRBD2	TRBV2	TRBJ2-3	NA
TGCGCCAGCAGCCAGGCTGACTGGAGCCAAGAGACCCAGTACTTC	CASSQADWSQETQYF	NA	TRBV4-1	TRBJ2-5	NA
TGTGCCACCAGTTTGACAGGGTACACCTACGAGCAGTACTTC	CATSLTGYTYEQYF	TRBD1	TRBV15	TRBJ2-7	NA
TGTGCCACCTCCGGAAGGACAGGGTACGAGCAGTACTTC	CATSGRTGYEQYF	TRBD1	TRBV6-1	TRBJ2-7	few
TGTGCCACCCAGGGGACGGATGATTTCACGAACACTGAAGCTTTCTTT	CATQGTDDFTNTEAFF	NA	TRBV2	TRBJ1-1	NA
TGTGCCAGCAGCCAAGAAGCGGCTGTATATGGCTACACCTTC	CASSQEAAVYGYTF	NA	TRBV4-2	TRBJ1-2	NA
TGCGCCAGCAGTGAGTGTGGGCAGGACTTCCAAGAGACCCAGTACTTC	CASSECGQDFQETQYF	NA	TRBV10-1	TRBJ2-5	NA
TGTGCCAGCAGTTCCCTGACAGGGGTCCAAGAGACCCAGTACTTC	CASSSLTGVQETQYF	TRBD1	TRBV27	TRBJ2-5	few
TGTGCCAGCAGCTTCAACAGGCGCCCGAACACCGGGGAGCTGTTTTTT	CASSFNRRPNTGELFF	NA	TRBV7-8	TRBJ2-2	NA
TGTGCCATCAGATCGCCGGGGGGACTGAACACTGAAGCTTTCTTT	CAIRSPGGLNTEAFF	NA	TRBV10-3	TRBJ1-1	NA
TGTGCCAGCAGTTTACTAGGAAGCAATCAGCCCCAGCATTTT	CASSLLGSNQPQHF	NA	TRBV28	TRBJ1-5	NA
TGTGCCAGCAGCGTATCGGGTTTTGCCACTGAAGCTTTCTTT	CASSVSGFATEAFF	NA	TRBV9	TRBJ1-1	NA
TGTGCCAGCAGCGGGGGGAGCTCCTACAATGAGCAGTTCTTC	CASSGGSSYNEQFF	TRBD2	TRBV28	TRBJ2-1	NA
TGTGCCAGCAGCTTGGGCCTAGGTGGGTTTACAGATACGCAGTATTTT	CASSLGLGGFTDTQYF	NA	TRBV5-4	TRBJ2-3	NA
TGTGCCAGCAGCCAAGAACGGAGGAGTAGCGGGAGGGGCAATGAGCAGTTCTTC	CASSQERRSSGRGNEQFF	TRBD2	TRBV4-2	TRBJ2-1	NA
TGTGCCAGCAGCACTTGGACAGGGGGCATTCTAACCAATGAGCAGTTCTTC	CASSTWTGGILTNEQFF	TRBD1	TRBV11-2	TRBJ2-1	NA
TGTGCCAGCAGTGCGGGACAGGCTGAAGCTTTCTTT	CASSAGQAEAFF	TRBD1	TRBV25-1	TRBJ1-1	few
TGTGCCAGCAGCCCGAACAGGGGTCATCTGGGCTACGAGCAGTACTTC	CASSPNRGHLGYEQYF	TRBD1	TRBV9	TRBJ2-7	NA
TGTGCCAGCAGCCTCTCCGGGTGGAATGAGCAGTTCTTC	CASSLSGWNEQFF	NA	TRBV5-4	TRBJ2-1	NA
TGTGCCAGCTCACCACCGGGACAGGTCGTTGAAGCTTTCTTT	CASSPPGQVVEAFF	TRBD1	TRBV18	TRBJ1-1	NA
TGTGCCAGCAGCTTGTTGACTAGCGGGGGGGATGAGCAGTTCTTC	CASSLLTSGGDEQFF	TRBD2	TRBV5-4	TRBJ2-1	NA
TGTGCCAGCACCCATGGGTCGGGAGGAGGGACCTACGAGCAGTACTTC	CASTHGSGGGTYEQYF	TRBD2	TRBV28	TRBJ2-7	once
TGTGCCAGCAGGACAGGACCTTTGAACACTGAAGCTTTCTTT	CASRTGPLNTEAFF	NA	TRBV6-5	TRBJ1-1	NA
TGTGCCAGTAGTATGCGGGGGGGAGGCCAGCCCCAGCATTTT	CASSMRGGGQPQHF	NA	TRBV19	TRBJ1-5	once
TGCGCCAGCAGCTTTAGACAGGGGATAGACTATGGCTACACCTTC	CASSFRQGIDYGYTF	TRBD1	TRBV5-1	TRBJ1-2	NA
TGTGCCAGCAGACAAAGCGGGAGTAGGGGGACCCAGTACTTC	CASRQSGSRGTQYF	TRBD2	TRBV7-2	TRBJ2-5	NA
TGTGCCAGCAGTGATCGGGGGGCTGGTTCTGGGGCCAACGTCCTGACTTTC	CASSDRGAGSGANVLTF	NA	TRBV6-1	TRBJ2-6	few
TGTGCCAGTAGTCACACAGGGGGGGGCCAGCCCCAGCATTTT	CASSHTGGGQPQHF	TRBD1	TRBV19	TRBJ1-5	NA
TGTGCCAGCAGCCCCAGGGACTTTGGGGGGAATGAGCAGTTCTTC	CASSPRDFGGNEQFF	NA	TRBV5-6	TRBJ2-1	NA
TGTGCCAGCCGCGACAGGGTTAGTCAGCCCCAGCATTTT	CASRDRVSQPQHF	TRBD1	TRBV27	TRBJ1-5	NA
TGTGCCAGTAGTATAGGAGGGACAGGGTATTCCCCACACAATGAGCAGTTCTTC	CASSIGGTGYSPHNEQFF	TRBD1	TRBV19	TRBJ2-1	once
TGTGCCTGGAGACTCCCAGGGGTGAGCTCCTACGAGCAGTACTTC	CAWRLPGVSSYEQYF	NA	TRBV30	TRBJ2-7	NA
TGTGCCAGAAGCTTCAGGGGGCTCTCTGGAAACACCATATATTTT	CARSFRGLSGNTIYF	TRBD1	TRBV5-3	TRBJ1-3	NA
TGTGCCAGTAGGACACAGGGGGCAGATACGCAGTATTTT	CASRTQGADTQYF	TRBD1	TRBV19	TRBJ2-3	NA
TGTGCCAGCTCACCACGGGGACTGGACAATGAGCAGTTCTTC	CASSPRGLDNEQFF	NA	TRBV18	TRBJ2-1	NA
TGTGCCAGCAGCTTGTTTTTTTTGGAGCCCAGCTCTGGAAACACCATATATTTT	CASSLFFLEPSSGNTIYF	NA	TRBV5-6	TRBJ1-3	few
TGTGCCAGCAGTTACGGTGGAATGGGTGTTAGCGGAGCTTTCTTT	CASSYGGMGVSGAFF	NA	TRBV6-6	TRBJ1-1	few
TGTGCCAGCAGGGCTACAGGCCTCAATAATTCACCCCTCCACTTT	CASRATGLNNSPLHF	NA	TRBV2	TRBJ1-6	NA
TGTGCCAGCAACTTGAGAGAGGGACAGTTCTTC	CASNLREGQFF	NA	TRBV2	TRBJ2-1	few
TGCGCCAGCAGCCAACAGATGAATGGACTAGCGGGGGGGACCTACGAGCAGTACTTC	CASSQQMNGLAGGTYEQYF	TRBD2	TRBV4-1	TRBJ2-7	once
TGTGCCAGCAGCTTAGATGCAGGGATAAGCAATCAGCCCCAGAATTTT	CASSLDAGISNQPQNF	NA	TRBV7-2	TRBJ1-5	NA
TGCGCCAGCAGTTGGACAGGGGGCTCCTCCGAGCAGTACTTC	CASSWTGGSSEQYF	TRBD1	TRBV5-1	TRBJ2-7	NA
TGTGCCAGCAGCATACTCCGGGGGACAGCCAACAATGAGCAGTTCTTC	CASSILRGTANNEQFF	NA	TRBV11-2	TRBJ2-1	few
TGTGCCAGCAGCGTATCGGGTCGCACCGGGGAGCTGTTTTTT	CASSVSGRTGELFF	NA	TRBV9	TRBJ2-2	NA
TGTGCCAGCAGCCAAACCGGACAGTCCTACGAGCAGTACTTC	CASSQTGQSYEQYF	NA	TRBV5-4	TRBJ2-7	once
TGTGCCAGCAGCTTAGTTGGGGGCTCGGGGGAAAAACTGTTTTTT	CASSLVGGSGEKLFF	NA	TRBV7-2	TRBJ1-4	NA
TGTGCCAGCAGCTTAGTGGCTAGCCGGCGCACCGGGGAGCTGTTTTTT	CASSLVASRRTGELFF	NA	TRBV7-2	TRBJ2-2	NA
TGTGCCAGCAGCCCACTTCCCGGGACAGGGGTCCGCGAGCAGTACTTC	CASSPLPGTGVREQYF	TRBD1	TRBV5-4	TRBJ2-7	few
TGTGCCGGGATCGGCAGAGCGGGAGGGCCTGATGAGCAGTTCTTC	CAGIGRAGGPDEQFF	TRBD2	TRBV30	TRBJ2-1	NA
TGTGCCAGCAGTGGGGCCTACGGCAGGGGCCCAGATACGCAGTATTTT	CASSGAYGRGPDTQYF	NA	TRBV6-1	TRBJ2-3	NA
TGCGCCAGCAGCCAAGTGGGGGCCAGCTATGGCTACACCTTC	CASSQVGASYGYTF	NA	TRBV4-3	TRBJ1-2	NA
TGTGCCAGTAGTAAAGAGACTACCATGAACACTGAAGCTTTCTTT	CASSKETTMNTEAFF	NA	TRBV19	TRBJ1-1	once
TGTGCCAGCAGTCACCGGGACTCGTTAGATACGCAGTATTTT	CASSHRDSLDTQYF	NA	TRBV6-1	TRBJ2-3	few